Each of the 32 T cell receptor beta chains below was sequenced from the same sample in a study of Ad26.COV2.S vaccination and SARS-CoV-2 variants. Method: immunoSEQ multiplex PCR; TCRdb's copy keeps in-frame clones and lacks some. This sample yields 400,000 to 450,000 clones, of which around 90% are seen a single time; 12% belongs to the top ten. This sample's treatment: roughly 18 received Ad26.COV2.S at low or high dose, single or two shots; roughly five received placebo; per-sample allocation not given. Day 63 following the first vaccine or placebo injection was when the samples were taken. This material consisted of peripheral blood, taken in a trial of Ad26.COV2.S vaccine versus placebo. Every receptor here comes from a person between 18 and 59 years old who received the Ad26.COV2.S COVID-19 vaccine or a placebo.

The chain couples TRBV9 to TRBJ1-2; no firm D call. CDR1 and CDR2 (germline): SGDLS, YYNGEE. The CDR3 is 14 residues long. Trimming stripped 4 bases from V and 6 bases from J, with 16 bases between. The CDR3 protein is CASSTRLGENGYTF. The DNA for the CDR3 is TGTGCCAGCAGCACCCGACTGGGAGAAAATGGCTACACCTTC. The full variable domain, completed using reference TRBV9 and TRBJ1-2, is DSGVTQTPKHLITATGQRVTLRCSPRSGDLSVYWYQQSLDQGLQFLIQYYNGEERAKGNILERFSAQQFPDLHSELNLSSLELGDSALYFCASSTRLGENGYTFGSGTRLTVV.

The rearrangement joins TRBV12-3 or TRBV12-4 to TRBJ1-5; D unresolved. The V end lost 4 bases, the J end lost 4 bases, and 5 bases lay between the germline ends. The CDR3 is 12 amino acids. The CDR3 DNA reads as TGTGCCAGCAGTTCGAGGAATCAGCCCCAGCATTTT. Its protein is CASSSRNQPQHF.

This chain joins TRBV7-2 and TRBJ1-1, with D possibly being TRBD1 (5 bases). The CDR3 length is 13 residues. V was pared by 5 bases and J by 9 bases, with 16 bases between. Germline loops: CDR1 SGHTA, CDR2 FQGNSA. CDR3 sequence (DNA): TGTGCCAGCAGCGCCAATTCCAGGACACAAGCTTTCTTT. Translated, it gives CASSANSRTQAFF.

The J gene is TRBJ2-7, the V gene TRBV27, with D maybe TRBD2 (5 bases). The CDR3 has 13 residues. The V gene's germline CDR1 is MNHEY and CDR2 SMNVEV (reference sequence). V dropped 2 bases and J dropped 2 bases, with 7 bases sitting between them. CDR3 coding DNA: TGTGCCAGCAGTTTACGGAGGACCTACGAGCAGTACTTC. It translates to CASSLRRTYEQYF.

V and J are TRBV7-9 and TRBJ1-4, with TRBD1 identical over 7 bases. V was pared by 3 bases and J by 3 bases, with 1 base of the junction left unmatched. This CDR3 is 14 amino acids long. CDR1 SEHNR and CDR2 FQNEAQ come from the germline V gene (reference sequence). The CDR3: CASSFGTANEKLFF. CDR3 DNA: TGTGCCAGCAGCTTCGGGACAGCTAATGAAAAACTGTTTTTT.

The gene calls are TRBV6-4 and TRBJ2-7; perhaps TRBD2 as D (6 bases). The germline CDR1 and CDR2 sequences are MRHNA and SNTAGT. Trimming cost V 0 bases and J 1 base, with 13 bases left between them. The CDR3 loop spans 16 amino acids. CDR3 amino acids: CASSDSLSGPSYEQYF. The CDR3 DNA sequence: TGTGCCAGCAGTGACTCATTAAGCGGGCCTTCCTACGAGCAGTACTTC.

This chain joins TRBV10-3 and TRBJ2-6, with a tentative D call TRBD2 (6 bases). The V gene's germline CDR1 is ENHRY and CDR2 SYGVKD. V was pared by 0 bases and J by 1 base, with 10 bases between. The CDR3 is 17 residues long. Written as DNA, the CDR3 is TGTGCCATCAGTGAGTCAGACGGGAGTTCTGGGGCCAACGTCCTGACTTTC. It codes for CAISESDGSSGANVLTF.

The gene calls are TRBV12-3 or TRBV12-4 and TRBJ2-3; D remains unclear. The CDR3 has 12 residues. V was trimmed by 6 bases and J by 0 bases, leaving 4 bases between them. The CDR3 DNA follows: TGTGCCAGCAGATTGAGCACAGATACGCAGTATTTT. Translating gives CASRLSTDTQYF.

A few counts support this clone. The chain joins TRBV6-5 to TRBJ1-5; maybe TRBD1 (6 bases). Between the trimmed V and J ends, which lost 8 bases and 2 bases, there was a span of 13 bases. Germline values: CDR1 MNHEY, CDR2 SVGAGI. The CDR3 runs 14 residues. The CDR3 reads CASSTEGGNQPQHF. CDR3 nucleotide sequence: TGTGCCAGCTCTACGGAGGGGGGCAATCAGCCCCAGCATTTT.

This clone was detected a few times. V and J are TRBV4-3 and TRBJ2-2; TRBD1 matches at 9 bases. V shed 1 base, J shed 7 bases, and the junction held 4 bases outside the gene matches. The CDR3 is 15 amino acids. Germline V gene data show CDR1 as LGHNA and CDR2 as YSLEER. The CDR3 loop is CASSQGTGEYGELFF. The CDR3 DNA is TGCGCCAGCAGCCAAGGGACAGGGGAGTACGGGGAGCTGTTTTTT.

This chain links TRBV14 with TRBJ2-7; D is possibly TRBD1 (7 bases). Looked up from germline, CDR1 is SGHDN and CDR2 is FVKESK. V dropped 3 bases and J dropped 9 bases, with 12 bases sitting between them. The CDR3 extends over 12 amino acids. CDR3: CASSQRDRPQYF. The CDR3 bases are TGTGCCAGCAGCCAGCGGGACAGACCGCAGTACTTC.

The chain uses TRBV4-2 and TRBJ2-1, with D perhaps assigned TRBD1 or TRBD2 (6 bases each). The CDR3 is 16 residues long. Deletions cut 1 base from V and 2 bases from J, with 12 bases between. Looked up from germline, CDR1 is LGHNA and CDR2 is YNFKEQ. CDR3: CASSQVVGGAYNEQFF. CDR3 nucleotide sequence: TGTGCCAGCAGCCAAGTGGTCGGGGGCGCCTACAATGAGCAGTTCTTC.

The CDR3 here is CASSFRQASNQPQHF. Here the CDR3 DNA reads TGTGCCAGCAGTTTTAGACAGGCTAGCAATCAGCCCCAGCATTTT. The V call is TRBV27, the J call TRBJ1-5, with a weak D call TRBD1 (6 bases). CDR3 length equals 15 residues. CDR1 and CDR2 from the germline V gene are MNHEY and SMNVEV (reference sequence). Trimming left V 3 bases short and J 0 bases short, with 9 bases between.

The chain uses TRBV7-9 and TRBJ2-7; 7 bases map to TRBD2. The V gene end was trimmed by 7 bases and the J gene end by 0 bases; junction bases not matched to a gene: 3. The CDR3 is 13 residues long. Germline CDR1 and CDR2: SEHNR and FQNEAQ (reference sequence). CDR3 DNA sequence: TGTGCCAGCACGAGCGGGAACTCCTACGAGCAGTACTTC. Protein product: CASTSGNSYEQYF.

DNA of the CDR3: TGCGCCAGCAGCCAAGTCTTTTCAGTATCCTACGAGCAGTACTTC. Encoded protein: CASSQVFSVSYEQYF. The V gene is TRBV4-3, the J gene TRBJ2-7; D is undetermined. V was cut by 1 base and J by 1 base, with 11 bases left in between. CDR3 size: 15 residues. CDR1 is LGHNA and CDR2 is YSLEER in the germline V gene.

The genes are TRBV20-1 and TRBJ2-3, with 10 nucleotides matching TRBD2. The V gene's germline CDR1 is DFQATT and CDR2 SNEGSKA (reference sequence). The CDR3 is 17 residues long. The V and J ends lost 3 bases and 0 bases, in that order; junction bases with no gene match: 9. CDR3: CSASSGASGSSTDTQYF. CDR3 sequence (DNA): TGCAGTGCTAGTAGTGGAGCTAGCGGGAGTAGCACAGATACGCAGTATTTT.

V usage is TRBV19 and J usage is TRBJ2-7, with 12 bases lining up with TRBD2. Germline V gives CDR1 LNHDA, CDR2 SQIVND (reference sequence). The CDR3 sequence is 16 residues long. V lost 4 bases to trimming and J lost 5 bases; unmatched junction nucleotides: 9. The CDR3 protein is CASSTETSGRLHEQYF. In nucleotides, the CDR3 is TGTGCCAGTAGTACCGAGACTAGCGGGAGATTACACGAGCAGTACTTC.

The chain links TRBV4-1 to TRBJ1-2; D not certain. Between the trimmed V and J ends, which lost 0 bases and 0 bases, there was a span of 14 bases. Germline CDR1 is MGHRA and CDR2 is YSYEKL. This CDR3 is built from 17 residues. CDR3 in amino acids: CASSQDQLQPPNYGYTF. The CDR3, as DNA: TGCGCCAGCAGCCAAGATCAGCTACAGCCTCCTAACTATGGCTACACCTTC.

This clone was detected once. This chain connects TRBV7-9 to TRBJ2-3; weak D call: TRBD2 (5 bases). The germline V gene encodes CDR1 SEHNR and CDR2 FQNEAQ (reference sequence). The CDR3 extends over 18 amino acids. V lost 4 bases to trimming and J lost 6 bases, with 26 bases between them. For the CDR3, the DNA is TGTGCCAGCAGCTCACCGGCGGGCCTAGGAGTGGATTCGGATACGCAGTATTTT. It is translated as CASSSPAGLGVDSDTQYF. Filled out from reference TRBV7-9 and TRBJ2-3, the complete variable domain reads DTGVSQNPRHKITKRGQNVTFRCDPISEHNRLYWYRQTLGQGPEFLTYFQNEAQLEKSRLLSDRFSAERPKGSFSTLEIQRTEQGDSAMYLCASSSPAGLGVDSDTQYFGPGTRLTVL.

The CDR3 DNA reads TGTGCCAGCGCCCGGGGGCCGGGAGGCTACACCTTC. As protein: CASARGPGGYTF. The chain has TRBV28 and TRBJ1-2; D is perhaps TRBD1 (6 bases). The CDR3 has 12 residues. The V end was cut by 8 bases, the J end by 8 bases, with 15 bases between. The germline CDR1 and CDR2 sequences are MDHEN and SYDVKM.

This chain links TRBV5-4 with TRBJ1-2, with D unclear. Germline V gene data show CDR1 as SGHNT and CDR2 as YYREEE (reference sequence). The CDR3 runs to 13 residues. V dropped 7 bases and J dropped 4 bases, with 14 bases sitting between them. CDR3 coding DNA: TGTGCCAGCGGTTCAGGCGAACCCTATGGCTACACCTTC. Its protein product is CASGSGEPYGYTF. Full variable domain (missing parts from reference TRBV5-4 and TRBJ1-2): ETGVTQSPTHLIKTRGQQVTLRCSSQSGHNTVSWYQQALGQGPQFIFQYYREEENGRGNFPPRFSGLQFPNYSSELNVNALELDDSALYLCASGSGEPYGYTFGSGTRLTVV.

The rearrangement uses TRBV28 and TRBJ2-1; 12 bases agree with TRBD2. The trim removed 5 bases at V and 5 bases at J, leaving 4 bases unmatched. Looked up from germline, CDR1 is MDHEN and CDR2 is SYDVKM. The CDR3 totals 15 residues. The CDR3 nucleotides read TGTGCCAGCAGTCCGCTAGCGGGAGGGGACAATGAGCAGTTCTTC. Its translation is CASSPLAGGDNEQFF.

The CDR3 spells CASSQDQTGLLNEKLFF. DNA for the CDR3: TGCGCCAGCAGCCAGGACCAGACCGGGCTTCTAAATGAAAAACTGTTTTTT. The rearrangement joins TRBV4-3 to TRBJ1-4; D is undetermined. Germline CDR1 and CDR2: LGHNA and YSLEER. V was trimmed by 3 bases and J by 5 bases, leaving 19 bases between them. The CDR3 is made up of 17 amino acids.

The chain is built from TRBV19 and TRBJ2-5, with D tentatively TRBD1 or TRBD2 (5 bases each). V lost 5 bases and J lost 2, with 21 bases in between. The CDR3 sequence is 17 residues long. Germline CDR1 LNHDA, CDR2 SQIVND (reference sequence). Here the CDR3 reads CASSAWDGGSYQETQYF. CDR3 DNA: TGTGCCAGTAGTGCCTGGGACGGCGGGTCCTATCAAGAGACCCAGTACTTC.

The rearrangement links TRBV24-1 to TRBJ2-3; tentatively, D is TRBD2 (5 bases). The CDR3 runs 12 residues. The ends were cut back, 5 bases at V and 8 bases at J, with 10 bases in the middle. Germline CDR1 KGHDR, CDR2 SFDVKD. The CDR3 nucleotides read TGTGCCACCAGTGGGGATGGAGGTACGCAGTATTTT. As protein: CATSGDGGTQYF.

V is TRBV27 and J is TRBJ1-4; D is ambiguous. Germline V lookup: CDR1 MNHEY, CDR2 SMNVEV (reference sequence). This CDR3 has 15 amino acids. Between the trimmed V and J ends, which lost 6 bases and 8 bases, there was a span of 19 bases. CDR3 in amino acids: CASRPTHTAPEKLFF. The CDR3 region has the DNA TGTGCCAGCAGGCCCACACACACCGCCCCGGAAAAACTGTTTTTT.

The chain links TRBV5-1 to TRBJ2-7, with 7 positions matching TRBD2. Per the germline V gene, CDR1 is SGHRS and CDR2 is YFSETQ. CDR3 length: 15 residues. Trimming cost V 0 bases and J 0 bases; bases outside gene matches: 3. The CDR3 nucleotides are TGCGCCAGCAGCTTGGCTTGGACTAGCTCCTACGAGCAGTACTTC. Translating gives CASSLAWTSSYEQYF.

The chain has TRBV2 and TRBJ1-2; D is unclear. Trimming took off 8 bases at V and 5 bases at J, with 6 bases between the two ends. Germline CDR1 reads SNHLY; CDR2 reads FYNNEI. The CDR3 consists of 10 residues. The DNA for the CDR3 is TGTGCCAGCTCGGTTTATGGCTACACCTTC. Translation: CASSVYGYTF.

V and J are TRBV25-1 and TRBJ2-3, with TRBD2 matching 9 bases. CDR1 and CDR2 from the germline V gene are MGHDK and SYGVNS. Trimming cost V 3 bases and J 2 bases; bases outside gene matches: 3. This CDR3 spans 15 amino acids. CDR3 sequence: CASSDERGATDTQYF. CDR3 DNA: TGTGCCAGCAGTGATGAGCGGGGGGCCACAGATACGCAGTATTTT. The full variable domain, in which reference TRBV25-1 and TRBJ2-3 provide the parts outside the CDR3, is EADIYQTPRYLVIGTGKKITLECSQTMGHDKMYWYQQDPGMELHLIHYSYGVNSTEKGDLSSESTVSRIRTEHFPLTLESARPSHTSQYLCASSDERGATDTQYFGPGTRLTVL.

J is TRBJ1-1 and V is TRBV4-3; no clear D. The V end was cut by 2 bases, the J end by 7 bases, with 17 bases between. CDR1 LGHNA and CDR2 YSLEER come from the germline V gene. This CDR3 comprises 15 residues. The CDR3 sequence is CASSQFGEGGVEAFF. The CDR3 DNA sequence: TGCGCCAGCAGCCAATTTGGCGAGGGTGGGGTTGAAGCTTTCTTT.

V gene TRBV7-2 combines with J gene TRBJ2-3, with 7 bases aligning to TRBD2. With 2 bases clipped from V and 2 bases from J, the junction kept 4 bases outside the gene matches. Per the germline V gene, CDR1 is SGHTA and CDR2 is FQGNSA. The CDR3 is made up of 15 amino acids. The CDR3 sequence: CASSLREGNTDTQYF. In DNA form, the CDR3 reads TGTGCCAGCAGCTTAAGGGAGGGGAACACAGATACGCAGTATTTT.

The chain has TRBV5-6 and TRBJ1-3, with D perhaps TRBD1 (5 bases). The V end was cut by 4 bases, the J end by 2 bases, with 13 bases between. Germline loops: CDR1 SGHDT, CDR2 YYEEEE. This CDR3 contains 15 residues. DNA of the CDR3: TGTGCCAGCAGCAGTTCGCGGGGGGCTGGAAACACCATATATTTT. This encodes CASSSSRGAGNTIYF.